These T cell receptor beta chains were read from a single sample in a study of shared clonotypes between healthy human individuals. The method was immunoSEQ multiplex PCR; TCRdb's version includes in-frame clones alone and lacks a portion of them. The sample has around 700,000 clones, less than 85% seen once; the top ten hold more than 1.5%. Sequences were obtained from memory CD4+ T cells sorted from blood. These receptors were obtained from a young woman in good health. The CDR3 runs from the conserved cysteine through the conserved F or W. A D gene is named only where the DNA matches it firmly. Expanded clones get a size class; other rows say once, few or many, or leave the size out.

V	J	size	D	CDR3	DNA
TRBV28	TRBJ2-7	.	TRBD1	CASIRGTGGNYEQYF	TGTGCCAGCATCCGAGGGACAGGGGGAAACTACGAGCAGTACTTC
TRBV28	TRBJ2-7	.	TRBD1	CASRDRAYEQYF	TGTGCCAGCCGGGACAGGGCCTACGAGCAGTACTTC
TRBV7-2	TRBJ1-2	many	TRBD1	CASSLGGTGGNYGYTF	TGTGCCAGCAGCTTAGGTGGGACAGGGGGCAACTATGGCTACACCTTC
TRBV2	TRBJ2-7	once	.	CASSEVGTDYEQYF	TGTGCCAGCAGTGAAGTAGGGACGGACTACGAGCAGTACTTC
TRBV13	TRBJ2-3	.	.	CASSLGATQYF	TGTGCCAGCAGCTTAGGGGCGACGCAGTATTTT
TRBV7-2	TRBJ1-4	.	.	CASSLVWGATNEKLFF	TGTGCCAGCAGCTTAGTGTGGGGAGCGACTAATGAAAAACTGTTTTTT
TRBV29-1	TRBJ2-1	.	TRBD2	CSVAMSLGGVEQFF	TGCAGCGTGGCAATGAGCCTGGGAGGGGTTGAGCAGTTCTTC
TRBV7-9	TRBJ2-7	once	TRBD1	CASSFSNRAQGAYEQYF	TGTGCCAGCAGCTTTAGTAATAGGGCCCAGGGGGCCTACGAGCAGTACTTC
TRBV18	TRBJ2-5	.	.	CASRVGETQYF	TGTGCCAGCCGCGTCGGTGAGACCCAGTACTTC
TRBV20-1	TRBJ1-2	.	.	CSALDPYTF	TGCAGTGCTTTGGATCCCTACACCTTC
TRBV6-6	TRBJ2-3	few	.	CASRSIGATDTQYF	TGTGCCAGCAGGTCAATCGGGGCCACAGATACGCAGTATTTT
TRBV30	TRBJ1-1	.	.	CAWSVQLGAEAFF	TGTGCCTGGAGTGTACAGCTGGGCGCTGAAGCTTTCTTT
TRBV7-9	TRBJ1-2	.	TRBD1	CASSQDRVGGYTF	TGTGCCAGCTCCCAGGACAGGGTTGGTGGCTACACCTTC
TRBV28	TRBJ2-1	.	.	CASSFVGRGVNEQFF	TGTGCCAGCAGTTTTGTGGGACGGGGCGTGAATGAGCAGTTCTTC
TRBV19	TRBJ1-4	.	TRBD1	CASTRQGTTNEKLFF	TGTGCCAGTACCCGACAGGGAACAACTAATGAAAAACTGTTTTTT
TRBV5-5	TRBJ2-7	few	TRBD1	CASSMDRGVTYEQYF	TGTGCCAGCAGCATGGACAGGGGGGTCACCTACGAGCAGTACTTC
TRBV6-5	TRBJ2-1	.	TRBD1	CASSRTGGPYNEQFF	TGTGCCAGCAGCCGGACAGGGGGCCCCTACAATGAGCAGTTCTTC
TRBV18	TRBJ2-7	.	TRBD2	CASSPRGGREWYEQYF	TGTGCCAGCTCACCAAGAGGTGGGCGGGAGTGGTACGAGCAGTACTTC
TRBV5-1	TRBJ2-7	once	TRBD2	CASSPGTSGIEQYF	TGCGCCAGCAGCCCGGGGACTAGCGGGATTGAGCAGTACTTC
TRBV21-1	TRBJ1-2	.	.	CASSSQVTYGYTF	TGTGCCAGCAGCTCACAGGTTACCTATGGCTACACCTTC
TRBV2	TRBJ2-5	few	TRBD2	CASSGRGGEETQYF	TGTGCCAGCAGTGGACGGGGGGGTGAAGAGACCCAGTACTTC
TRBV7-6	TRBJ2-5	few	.	CASSLLGARGQETQYF	TGTGCCAGCAGCCTACTAGGGGCTAGGGGCCAAGAGACCCAGTACTTC
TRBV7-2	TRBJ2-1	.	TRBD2	CASSLGLAGHNEQFF	TGTGCCAGCAGCTTGGGACTAGCGGGTCACAATGAGCAGTTCTTC
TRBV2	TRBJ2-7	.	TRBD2	CASSDWLAGTSEQYF	TGTGCCAGCAGTGATTGGCTAGCGGGGACTTCGGAGCAGTACTTC
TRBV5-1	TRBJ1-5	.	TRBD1	CASSLDGQGNQPQHF	TGCGCCAGCAGCTTGGACGGACAGGGCAATCAGCCCCAGCATTTT
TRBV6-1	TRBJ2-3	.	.	CASSDRQNEQYF	TGTGCCAGCAGTGATCGGCAGAATGAGCAGTATTTT
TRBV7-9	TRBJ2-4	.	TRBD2	CASSLAETSGRTKNIQYF	TGTGCCAGCAGCTTAGCGGAGACTAGCGGGAGAACCAAAAACATTCAGTACTTC
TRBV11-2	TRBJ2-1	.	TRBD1	CASSAPGTGGRNEQFF	TGTGCCAGCAGCGCGCCGGGGACAGGGGGTAGGAATGAGCAGTTCTTC
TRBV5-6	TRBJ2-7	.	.	CASNLQGEQYF	TGTGCCAGCAACCTACAGGGAGAGCAGTACTTC